Shown below are 27 T cell receptor beta chains from a single sample sequenced in a study of T cells in Graves' hyperthyroidism and ophthalmopathy. The CDR3 regions of TCR beta were amplified from RNA transcripts. HTBI primers were employed in a first-round RT-PCR of the TCR CDR3. From the multiplex PCR reads, TCRdb called clonotypes with MiXCR, one entry per CDR3 protein. The profile shows 96,000 or so distinct CDR3 sequences, under 65% of them singletons. The sequenced sample consisted of blood. The receptors stem from a woman between 40 and 50 years old with Graves' hyperthyroidism.

This clonotype occurred many times. This chain uses TRBV2 with TRBJ2-5, with unresolved D. Germline CDR1 is SNHLY and CDR2 is FYNNEI. Trimming shortened V by 4 bases and J by 0 bases, and 9 bases separated the two germline ends. The CDR3 totals 14 residues. The CDR3 DNA sequence: TGTGCCAGCAGTGCGAGCCGGTACCAAGAGACCCAGTACTTC. Translating it yields CASSASRYQETQYF.

The rearrangement links TRBV7-4 to TRBJ1-5, with unresolved D. With 8 bases removed from V and 1 base from J, the gap between germline ends came to 6 bases. The CDR3 is 12 residues long. CDR1 is SGHVT, CDR2 SQSDAQ, per germline. This chain's CDR3 is CASLGSNQPQHF. The CDR3 DNA follows: TGTGCCAGCCTCGGGAGCAATCAGCCCCAGCATTTT.

The J gene is TRBJ2-7, the V gene TRBV11-2, with 12 bases fitting TRBD1. The J call may be mistaken, given a closer DNA end match to TRBJ2-5. The CDR3 sequence is 15 residues long. Germline loops: CDR1 SGHAT, CDR2 FQNNGV. DNA for the CDR3: TGTGCCAGCAGCTTGGGACAGGGGGCGCAGGAGACCCAGTACTTC. This translates into CASSLGQGAQETQYF.

This clonotype was detected ten times or more. The chain links TRBV25-1 to TRBJ1-2; the D gene is possibly TRBD1 (6 bases). Trimming took off 2 bases at V and 8 bases at J, with 21 bases between the two ends. CDR3 length: 16 amino acids. Germline V gene lookup returns CDR1 MGHDK and CDR2 SYGVNS. The chain's CDR3 is CASSEGRGGPVDGYTF. CDR3 nucleotide sequence: TGTGCCAGCAGTGAAGGCCGGGGGGGGCCGGTGGACGGCTACACCTTC.

This chain connects TRBV2 to TRBJ1-5, with D maybe TRBD1 (5 bases). Germline CDR1 is SNHLY and CDR2 is FYNNEI. This CDR3 has 15 amino acids. V was cut by 1 base and J by 3 bases, with 10 bases left in between. The CDR3 DNA sequence: TGTGCCAGCAGTGAAGACGGGGGGAACAATCAGCCCCAGCATTTT. Protein: CASSEDGGNNQPQHF. The full variable domain, in which reference TRBV2 and TRBJ1-5 provide the parts outside the CDR3, is EPEVTQTPSHQVTQMGQEVILRCVPISNHLYFYWYRQILGQKVEFLVSFYNNEISEKSEIFDDQFSVERPDGSNFTLKIRSTKLEDSAMYFCASSEDGGNNQPQHFGDGTRLSIL.

This clonotype was seen repeatedly, ten times or more. The chain joins TRBV20-1 to TRBJ1-4; the D is unclear. CDR1 DFQATT and CDR2 SNEGSKA come from the germline V gene (reference sequence). The CDR3 spans 13 residues. Between the trimmed V and J ends, which lost 6 bases and 5 bases, there was a span of 13 bases. CDR3 sequence reads: CSALIDWNEKLFF. CDR3 in DNA: TGCAGTGCCCTAATTGATTGGAATGAAAAACTGTTTTTT.

This clonotype was observed many times. The gene calls are TRBV20-1 and TRBJ1-5; D not certain. V dropped 3 bases and J dropped 2 bases, with 14 bases sitting between them. The germline V gene has CDR1 DFQATT and CDR2 SNEGSKA (reference sequence). This CDR3 comprises 15 residues. The CDR3 region is CSASSAGRGNQPQHF. The CDR3 nucleotides read TGCAGTGCTAGCTCGGCGGGCCGGGGCAATCAGCCCCAGCATTTT.

This clonotype occurred many times. V usage is TRBV7-2 and J usage is TRBJ2-7; a possible D gene is TRBD2 (6 bases). V lost 3 bases to trimming and J lost 6 bases, with 15 bases between them. The CDR3 loop spans 14 amino acids. Germline-derived CDR1 and CDR2 are SGHTA and FQGNSA. The CDR3 region is CASSLGGRVSEQYF. In DNA, the CDR3 is TGTGCCAGCAGCTTGGGAGGCCGAGTATCCGAGCAGTACTTC.

The chain has TRBV15 and TRBJ2-5, with TRBD2 identical over 13 bases. V lost 3 bases to trimming and J lost 4 bases; unmatched junction nucleotides: 11. Germline V lookup: CDR1 LNHNV, CDR2 YYDKDF (reference sequence). The length of the CDR3 is 18 residues. The CDR3 here is CATSSWRTSGRARETQYF. The CDR3 region has the DNA TGTGCCACCAGCAGTTGGCGAACTAGCGGGAGGGCCCGAGAGACCCAGTACTTC.

V gene TRBV7-2 combines with J gene TRBJ2-3; 7 bases line up with TRBD2. The J segment lost 5 bases and the V segment lost 3 bases, leaving 5 bases of the junction unmatched. The CDR3 covers 14 residues. Germline-derived CDR1 and CDR2 are SGHTA and FQGNSA. CDR3 DNA: TGTGCCAGCAGCTTGGGGGGGACCGGAGATACGCAGTATTTT. Translation gives CASSLGGTGDTQYF.

This chain connects TRBV7-2 to TRBJ2-1; 7 positions agree with TRBD1. The trim removed 5 bases at V and 5 bases at J, leaving 9 bases unmatched. This CDR3 has 15 residues. CDR1 and CDR2 (germline): SGHTA, FQGNSA. CDR3 DNA sequence: TGTGCCAGCAGCCTCGGGACAGAAGGGAACAATGAGCAGTTCTTC. It is translated as CASSLGTEGNNEQFF.

CDR3 sequence: CASSRTWGRPYEQYF. CDR3 DNA sequence: TGTGCCAGCAGCCGGACGTGGGGCCGGCCTTACGAGCAGTACTTC. The V and J genes are TRBV7-8 and TRBJ2-7; a weak D match, TRBD1 (5 bases). This CDR3 contains 15 residues. Per the germline V gene, CDR1 is SGHVS and CDR2 is FQNEAQ. The ends were cut back, 5 bases at V and 4 bases at J, with 18 bases in the middle.

The chain recombines TRBV29-1 with TRBJ2-5; perhaps TRBD1 as D (5 bases). The CDR3 runs 11 residues. Germline V gene data show CDR1 as SQVTM and CDR2 as ANQGSEA. The V end lost 7 bases, the J end lost 5 bases, and 11 bases lay between the germline ends. CDR3 sequence (DNA): TGCAGCGGGGGCATTGGGGAGACCCAGTACTTC. It encodes CSGGIGETQYF.

This rearrangement joins TRBV2 to TRBJ1-5; 8 positions match TRBD1. V trimming: 6 bases; J trimming: 2 bases; junction bases outside the gene matches: 6. The CDR3 sequence is 15 residues long. Per germline, CDR1 SNHLY and CDR2 FYNNEI. CDR3 DNA: TGTGCCAGCAGCCCATCGACAGGGGGCAATCAGCCCCAGCATTTT. It yields the protein CASSPSTGGNQPQHF.

This clonotype was seen a handful of times. This clone may be a read error of a much larger clone one base away. This sequence joins TRBV9 and TRBJ1-1; no definite D call. CDR1 is SGDLS and CDR2 is YYNGEE in the germline V gene. This CDR3 contains 13 residues. CDR3: CASSVGDNTGAFF. DNA for the CDR3: TGTGCCAGCAGCGTAGGGGATAACACTGGAGCTTTCTTT.

This clonotype is a singleton in its sample. Just one base apart from a much larger clone, this may be a read error. V and J are TRBV27 and TRBJ1-6, with D perhaps TRBD1 (5 bases). Germline CDR1 and CDR2: MNHEY and SMNVEV (reference sequence). The CDR3 has 16 residues. Here the CDR3 DNA reads TGTGCCAGCAGTTCCCCAGCCGGGGCCTATAGTTCACCCCTCCACTTT. Encoded protein: CASSSPAGAYSSPLHF.

CDR3 nucleotides: TGCGCCAGCAGCCGGAGGGCACAAGGACAGGGAGCAAACTATGGCTACACCTTC. The encoded protein is CASSRRAQGQGANYGYTF. The V call is TRBV5-1, the J call TRBJ1-2; 8 bases line up with TRBD1. CDR1 and CDR2 from the germline V gene are SGHRS and YFSETQ. The CDR3 is made up of 18 amino acids. V lost 4 bases, J lost 2 bases, and 16 bases stayed unmatched.

This clonotype was counted at least ten times. The V call is TRBV7-2, the J call TRBJ2-3; D unclear. The CDR3 is made up of 13 amino acids. The germline CDR1 and CDR2 sequences are SGHTA and FQGNSA. Trimming removed 4 bases from V and 6 bases from J, with 11 bases in between. The CDR3 bases are TGTGCCAGCAGCTGGGGTCTAGGGGATACGCAGTATTTT. As protein: CASSWGLGDTQYF.

The chain combines TRBV25-1 with TRBJ1-2, with D perhaps TRBD1 (6 bases). CDR1 is MGHDK and CDR2 is SYGVNS in the germline V gene. The CDR3 has 13 amino acids. V lost 4 bases, J lost 4 bases, and 10 bases lay in between. CDR3 loop: CASSAGAGYGYTF. The CDR3 DNA is TGTGCCAGCAGTGCGGGGGCAGGCTATGGCTACACCTTC.

On this clonotype itself: At one of its ends the junction is not consistent with the germline gene, which may arise from a read error. The chain couples TRBV5-1 to TRBJ2-2, with D maybe TRBD2 (6 bases). The germline V gene encodes CDR1 SGHRS and CDR2 YFSETQ. CDR3 length equals 10 residues. Here the CDR3 DNA reads TGCGCCAGCAGCGCCGGGGGGCTGTTTTTT. This encodes CASSAGGLFF.

Regarding this clonotype: A much larger clone is a single base away; this may be a read error. The chain is built from TRBV7-3 and TRBJ2-3; D gene uncertain. In germline, CDR1 is SGHTA, CDR2 FQGTGA. The CDR3 is 13 amino acids. This CDR3 reads CASSDQRRNTRYF. CDR3 nucleotides: TGTGCCAGCAGCGACCAGAGGCGGAATACGCGGTATTTT.

The gene calls are TRBV7-9 and TRBJ1-2, with a tentative D call TRBD1 (6 bases). V gave up 5 bases and J gave up 2 bases, with 21 bases separating them. Germline CDR1 is SEHNR and CDR2 is FQNEAQ (reference sequence). The CDR3 runs 17 residues. DNA for the CDR3: TGTGCCAGCAGCCCCGACGGGCACGGGGGCGGGAACTATGGCTACACCTTC. It is translated as CASSPDGHGGGNYGYTF.

This chain links TRBV10-3 with TRBJ1-2; TRBD1 is a possible D gene (5 bases). Germline V gene lookup returns CDR1 ENHRY and CDR2 SYGVKD. The V end lost 7 bases, the J end lost 8 bases, and 11 bases lay between the germline ends. The CDR3 extends over 11 amino acids. CDR3 sequence (DNA): TGTGCCATCATGGCGGCAGGGGGCTACACCTTC. This gives the protein CAIMAAGGYTF.

Details on this clonotype: Likely a read error: the CDR3 ends without its conserved phenylalanine or tryptophan. This chain joins TRBV5-1 and TRBJ1-1; D uncertain. CDR3 length: 14 amino acids. CDR1 is SGHRS, CDR2 YFSETQ, per germline. CDR3 sequence (DNA): TGCGCCAGTAGCTTGGTGGTGGGGAACACTGAAGCTTTCCTT. Its protein is CASSLVVGNTEAFL.

In its sample, this clonotype was seen many times. The chain is built from TRBV7-2 and TRBJ2-7, with D tentatively TRBD1 or TRBD2 (6 bases each). The CDR3 contains 15 residues. V was clipped by 5 bases and J by 5 bases, with 19 bases between them. The germline CDR1 and CDR2 sequences are SGHTA and FQGNSA. The CDR3 nucleotides are TGTGCCAGCAGCCTTGGGGGTTTAAGGGGGGACGAGCAGTACTTC. This gives the protein CASSLGGLRGDEQYF. The variable domain in full, with the rest retrieved from reference TRBV7-2 and TRBJ2-7, is GAGVSQSPSNKVTEKGKDVELRCDPISGHTALYWYRQSLGQGLEFLIYFQGNSAPDKSGLPSDRFSAERTGGSVSTLTIQRTQQEDSAVYLCASSLGGLRGDEQYFGPGTRLTVT.

V usage is TRBV10-3 and J usage is TRBJ2-7, with TRBD1 identical over 10 bases. Germline V gene sequence: CDR1 ENHRY, CDR2 SYGVKD. V gave up 7 bases and J gave up 3 bases; unmatched junction bases: 12. The CDR3 has 16 amino acids. The CDR3 DNA reads as TGTGCCATCATCGGCGTTCGGGACAGGGGTCTCTACGAGCAGTACTTC. It codes for CAIIGVRDRGLYEQYF.

This clonotype was observed many times. V is TRBV9 and J is TRBJ2-1; no definite D call. CDR1 is SGDLS and CDR2 is YYNGEE in the germline V gene. The CDR3 contains 12 residues. Trimming removed 1 base at V and 5 bases at J, with 4 bases between. In DNA form, the CDR3 reads TGTGCCAGCAGCGTACAAGACAATGAGCAGTTCTTC. Protein: CASSVQDNEQFF.